The clone carrying this TCR beta chain was detected only a few times. This may come from a read error, since a much larger clone is one base off. These data are taken from a study of T cells in Graves' hyperthyroidism and ophthalmopathy. Study summary: At initial diagnosis, before any treatment had begun, peripheral blood was obtained.

Clinical Activity Scores of at least 3, NOSPECS grades of at least 4 and durations under 3 months characterized ophthalmopathy patients. PBMCs were derived from about 9.1 ml fresh peripheral blood. V was shortened by 4 bases and J by 0 bases, with 10 bases between the two germline ends. This CDR3 region has 15 residues. Germline V CDR1 and CDR2: MDHEN, SYDVKM. Amplified regions were TCR beta CDR3 sequences from RNA transcripts. HTBI primers were the set used in a first-round RT-PCR of the TCR CDR3. TCRdb called the multiplex PCR reads again in MiXCR, with one record for every CDR3 protein. The sample records 360,000 or so distinct CDR3 sequences, 13% to 15% being singletons.

The chain combines TRBV28 with TRBJ2-1, with D unresolved. The sequenced sample was blood. The receptor was isolated from a woman in her sixties or seventies with Graves' ophthalmopathy. CDR3 nucleotides: TGTGCCAGCAGTTGCGTTACGGCCTCCTACAATGAGCAGTTCTTC. Protein product: CASSCVTASYNEQFF.